These T cell receptor beta chains were read from a single sample in a study of PD-1 and CTLA-4 blockade in melanoma. The protocol was immunoSEQ multiplex PCR, while the TCRdb copy is restricted to in-frame clones and leaves out a portion. The table shows roughly 30,000 clones, with 85% to 90% occurring only once. Sequencing used CD8+ T cells from peripheral blood, obtained before anti-PD-1 treatment. The receptors derive from a human donor with melanoma. CDR3s include the opening cysteine and the closing phenylalanine or tryptophan. A D gene is named only where the DNA matches it firmly. Clone size is shown for a subset of rows, as once, few, many or a class of expanded clone.

CDR3 DNA: TGTGCCAGTAGTTCTATTAGCACAGATACGCAGTATTTT
CDR3 protein: CASSSISTDTQYF
D gene: NA
clone size: NA
J gene: TRBJ2-3
V gene: TRBV19

CDR3 DNA: TGCAGCGTTAAAGGGACAGCCAATATGAACACTGAAGCTTTCTTT
CDR3 protein: CSVKGTANMNTEAFF
D gene: TRBD1
clone size: NA
J gene: TRBJ1-1
V gene: TRBV29-1

CDR3 DNA: TGTGCCAGCAGCTTTAGGCCGAGGAACACTGAAGCTTTCTTT
CDR3 protein: CASSFRPRNTEAFF
D gene: NA
clone size: NA
J gene: TRBJ1-1
V gene: TRBV5-6

CDR3 DNA: TGTGCCAGCAGAAGGGCGGCGGCCCCCTACGAGCAGTACTTC
CDR3 protein: CASRRAAAPYEQYF
D gene: NA
clone size: NA
J gene: TRBJ2-7
V gene: TRBV7-2

CDR3 DNA: TGTGCCAGCAGCACACAGGAGAACTTCTCCTACGAGCAGTACTTC
CDR3 protein: CASSTQENFSYEQYF
D gene: NA
clone size: NA
J gene: TRBJ2-7
V gene: TRBV7-9

CDR3 DNA: TGTGCCAGCAGTGCCGCGACCTACGAGCAGTACTTC
CDR3 protein: CASSAATYEQYF
D gene: NA
clone size: NA
J gene: TRBJ2-7
V gene: TRBV28

CDR3 DNA: TGTGCCAGCAGCGAATGGGGGACAGGGCGTGGACAGGGCTACGAGCAGTACTTC
CDR3 protein: CASSEWGTGRGQGYEQYF
D gene: TRBD1
clone size: NA
J gene: TRBJ2-7
V gene: TRBV6-1

CDR3 DNA: TGCGCCAGCAGCTCACGACAGGGAACCCAGGGGGAGACCCAGTACTTC
CDR3 protein: CASSSRQGTQGETQYF
D gene: TRBD1
clone size: NA
J gene: TRBJ2-5
V gene: TRBV5-1

CDR3 DNA: TGTGCCAGCAGTCCCCCCACAGGGGGCCTTAGCTACAATGAGCAGTTCTTC
CDR3 protein: CASSPPTGGLSYNEQFF
D gene: TRBD1
clone size: NA
J gene: TRBJ2-1
V gene: TRBV9

CDR3 DNA: TGTGCCAGCAGCTTGGCCGCCCAGGTTAGCACAGATACGCAGTATTTT
CDR3 protein: CASSLAAQVSTDTQYF
D gene: NA
clone size: NA
J gene: TRBJ2-3
V gene: TRBV5-6

CDR3 DNA: TGTGCCAGCAGTTCCGCGACTAGCGATTACGAGCAGTACTTC
CDR3 protein: CASSSATSDYEQYF
D gene: TRBD2
clone size: NA
J gene: TRBJ2-7
V gene: TRBV6-5

CDR3 DNA: TGTGCCAGCAGGGATCTAGGGCCGAACTACGAGCAGTACTTC
CDR3 protein: CASRDLGPNYEQYF
D gene: NA
clone size: NA
J gene: TRBJ2-7
V gene: TRBV2

CDR3 DNA: TGTGCCAGTAGTATAGACGTCAGGGAATCCAAAAACATTCAGTACTTC
CDR3 protein: CASSIDVRESKNIQYF
D gene: NA
clone size: once
J gene: TRBJ2-4
V gene: TRBV19

CDR3 DNA: TGTGCCAGCAGCTACCGGAGTGGGGGCGAGGATGAAAAACTGTTTTTT
CDR3 protein: CASSYRSGGEDEKLFF
D gene: NA
clone size: NA
J gene: TRBJ1-4
V gene: TRBV11-2

CDR3 DNA: TGTGCCAGCAGTCTAAGACAGGCCGGGGAGCTGTTTTTT
CDR3 protein: CASSLRQAGELFF
D gene: NA
clone size: NA
J gene: TRBJ2-2
V gene: TRBV27

CDR3 DNA: TGTGCCAGCAGTGAAGCATGGACGCCCTCGGAGTCACCCCTCCACTTT
CDR3 protein: CASSEAWTPSESPLHF
D gene: NA
clone size: NA
J gene: TRBJ1-6
V gene: TRBV2

CDR3 DNA: TGCGCCAGCAGAACTAGCGGGAGGGTAGGGAATGAGCAGTTCTTC
CDR3 protein: CASRTSGRVGNEQFF
D gene: TRBD2
clone size: once
J gene: TRBJ2-1
V gene: TRBV5-1

CDR3 DNA: TGTGCCAGCAGTTTCCCGGGACTAGCGGGAGGGACCTACGAGCAGTACTTC
CDR3 protein: CASSFPGLAGGTYEQYF
D gene: TRBD2
clone size: NA
J gene: TRBJ2-7
V gene: TRBV28

CDR3 DNA: TGCAGCGTTGAAGCCGCAGGCAGCTCCTACGAGCAGTACTTC
CDR3 protein: CSVEAAGSSYEQYF
D gene: NA
clone size: NA
J gene: TRBJ2-7
V gene: TRBV29-1

CDR3 DNA: TGTGCCATCTCGGGACAGGGGGCCCCACCTGAGCAGTTCTTC
CDR3 protein: CAISGQGAPPEQFF
D gene: TRBD1
clone size: NA
J gene: TRBJ2-1
V gene: TRBV2

CDR3 DNA: TGTGCCACCAGCAGAGATCTTACAGACTATAATTCACCCCTCCACTTT
CDR3 protein: CATSRDLTDYNSPLHF
D gene: NA
clone size: few
J gene: TRBJ1-6
V gene: TRBV15

CDR3 DNA: TGCGCCAGCAGTGAGTCTAGGCGGAGGCCCGACTCTGGGGCCAACGTCCTGACTTTC
CDR3 protein: CASSESRRRPDSGANVLTF
D gene: NA
clone size: NA
J gene: TRBJ2-6
V gene: TRBV10-1

CDR3 DNA: TGTGCCAGCAGCTTAGGGGACAGAGGACCTGAAGCTTTCTTT
CDR3 protein: CASSLGDRGPEAFF
D gene: TRBD1
clone size: once
J gene: TRBJ1-1
V gene: TRBV7-6

CDR3 DNA: TGTGCCAGCAGCTTAGTTCCCGGGACAGATAACACTGAAGCTTTCTTT
CDR3 protein: CASSLVPGTDNTEAFF
D gene: TRBD1
clone size: NA
J gene: TRBJ1-1
V gene: TRBV7-9

CDR3 DNA: TGTGCCAGCAGGAAGGACGGCTTCAGAGGGCAGTATTTT
CDR3 protein: CASRKDGFRGQYF
D gene: NA
clone size: NA
J gene: TRBJ2-3
V gene: TRBV27

CDR3 DNA: TGTGCCAGCAGCGTAAGTTCAGGGGACTATGGCTACACCTTC
CDR3 protein: CASSVSSGDYGYTF
D gene: NA
clone size: NA
J gene: TRBJ1-2
V gene: TRBV9

CDR3 DNA: TGCGCCAGCCGACTGGTTACCTACAATGAGCAGTTCTTC
CDR3 protein: CASRLVTYNEQFF
D gene: NA
clone size: NA
J gene: TRBJ2-1
V gene: TRBV5-1

CDR3 DNA: TGTGCCAGCAGTGAAATCGGCACTAATTCACCCCTCCACTTT
CDR3 protein: CASSEIGTNSPLHF
D gene: NA
clone size: NA
J gene: TRBJ1-6
V gene: TRBV6-1

CDR3 DNA: TGTGCCAGCAGCTCCCACCAGGGACCTTCACAGCCCCAGCATTTT
CDR3 protein: CASSSHQGPSQPQHF
D gene: NA
clone size: NA
J gene: TRBJ1-5
V gene: TRBV7-8

CDR3 DNA: TGTGCCAGCAGCCTCCTACCTAGCGGGAGTAGTGAGCAGTACTTC
CDR3 protein: CASSLLPSGSSEQYF
D gene: TRBD2
clone size: NA
J gene: TRBJ2-7
V gene: TRBV7-2

CDR3 DNA: TGTGCCAGCAGCCCCCCCAGAACAGGGGGGTACCAAGAGACCCAGTACTTC
CDR3 protein: CASSPPRTGGYQETQYF
D gene: TRBD1
clone size: NA
J gene: TRBJ2-5
V gene: TRBV11-2

CDR3 DNA: TGTGCCAGTGCCTTCTCTGGGGGGGCTGCTGAAGCTTTCTTT
CDR3 protein: CASAFSGGAAEAFF
D gene: NA
clone size: NA
J gene: TRBJ1-1
V gene: TRBV19

CDR3 DNA: TGTGCCAGCAGCCCAAGGGGCACTGAAGCTTTCTTT
CDR3 protein: CASSPRGTEAFF
D gene: NA
clone size: NA
J gene: TRBJ1-1
V gene: TRBV28

CDR3 DNA: TGTGCCAGCAGCCCCGGGACTACGAATGAGCAGTTCTTC
CDR3 protein: CASSPGTTNEQFF
D gene: TRBD2
clone size: NA
J gene: TRBJ2-1
V gene: TRBV6-5

CDR3 DNA: TGTGCCAGCAGCCTCCTAGGAGGGGGACATGGCTACACCTTC
CDR3 protein: CASSLLGGGHGYTF
D gene: NA
clone size: NA
J gene: TRBJ1-2
V gene: TRBV14

CDR3 DNA: TGTGCCAGCAGTTCTCCTAGCGGGAACGGGCAGTTCTTC
CDR3 protein: CASSSPSGNGQFF
D gene: TRBD2
clone size: NA
J gene: TRBJ2-1
V gene: TRBV27

CDR3 DNA: TGTGCCAGTAGGGAGCGGGAGGGCCTCGGAGAGCAGTACTTC
CDR3 protein: CASREREGLGEQYF
D gene: TRBD2
clone size: once
J gene: TRBJ2-7
V gene: TRBV19

CDR3 DNA: TGTGCCAGCAGCCCTCCGACAGGGACTGAAGCTTTCTTT
CDR3 protein: CASSPPTGTEAFF
D gene: TRBD1
clone size: NA
J gene: TRBJ1-1
V gene: TRBV5-4

CDR3 DNA: TGTGCCTGGAGTTGGGGGCTTCGGGGCAATGAGCAGTTCTTC
CDR3 protein: CAWSWGLRGNEQFF
D gene: NA
clone size: NA
J gene: TRBJ2-1
V gene: TRBV30

CDR3 DNA: TGTGCCAGCAGCTCGGGACAGGGTATTGATGGCTACACCTTC
CDR3 protein: CASSSGQGIDGYTF
D gene: TRBD1
clone size: once
J gene: TRBJ1-2
V gene: TRBV7-2

CDR3 DNA: TGTGCCAGCAGTGAAAGGGTAGGGGACTGGTACGAGCAGTACTTC
CDR3 protein: CASSERVGDWYEQYF
D gene: NA
clone size: NA
J gene: TRBJ2-7
V gene: TRBV2

CDR3 DNA: TGCGCCAGCAGCCAACCTAGCGGGCCACAGACCAATACGCAGTATTTT
CDR3 protein: CASSQPSGPQTNTQYF
D gene: TRBD2
clone size: NA
J gene: TRBJ2-3
V gene: TRBV4-1

CDR3 DNA: TGTGCCAGCAGTCCCTCCGTGACAGGTAGCACAGATACGCAGTATTTT
CDR3 protein: CASSPSVTGSTDTQYF
D gene: NA
clone size: NA
J gene: TRBJ2-3
V gene: TRBV27

CDR3 DNA: TGTGCCAGCAGCTTGGATCAAATGGGGTATGGCTACACCTTC
CDR3 protein: CASSLDQMGYGYTF
D gene: NA
clone size: NA
J gene: TRBJ1-2
V gene: TRBV5-8

CDR3 DNA: TGTGCCAGTAGCCTTGGAAACAATGAGCAGTTCTTC
CDR3 protein: CASSLGNNEQFF
D gene: NA
clone size: once
J gene: TRBJ2-1
V gene: TRBV19

CDR3 DNA: TGTGCCACCAGTGACCGGGGAAAAAACAATCAGCCCCAGCATTTT
CDR3 protein: CATSDRGKNNQPQHF
D gene: NA
clone size: NA
J gene: TRBJ1-5
V gene: TRBV24-1

CDR3 DNA: TGTGCCACCAGCAGAGGCCTAGCGGGAGATACGCAGTATTTT
CDR3 protein: CATSRGLAGDTQYF
D gene: TRBD2
clone size: NA
J gene: TRBJ2-3
V gene: TRBV15

CDR3 DNA: TGTGCCAGCAGTGAAAGGGCGGGAGGGCCAAGGGGAGATACGCAGTATTTT
CDR3 protein: CASSERAGGPRGDTQYF
D gene: TRBD2
clone size: NA
J gene: TRBJ2-3
V gene: TRBV6-4

CDR3 DNA: TGCGCCAGCGCCGCCCCCGGGACTAGCTTTTCCAATGAGCAGTTCTTC
CDR3 protein: CASAAPGTSFSNEQFF
D gene: TRBD2
clone size: NA
J gene: TRBJ2-1
V gene: TRBV4-1

CDR3 DNA: TGTGCCAGCAGCTTACTAGCGGGAGGGGGAAATGAGCAGTTCTTC
CDR3 protein: CASSLLAGGGNEQFF
D gene: TRBD2
clone size: NA
J gene: TRBJ2-1
V gene: TRBV6-5

CDR3 DNA: TGTGCCAGCAGTTTCAATTTACATGAGCAGTTCTTC
CDR3 protein: CASSFNLHEQFF
D gene: NA
clone size: NA
J gene: TRBJ2-1
V gene: TRBV27

CDR3 DNA: TGTGCCAGTAGTCTCGAGGTAGCGGGAGACGATGAGCAGTTCTTC
CDR3 protein: CASSLEVAGDDEQFF
D gene: TRBD2
clone size: NA
J gene: TRBJ2-1
V gene: TRBV19